Listed below are T cell receptor beta chains from one sample, sequenced in a study of brain T cells in children with intractable seizures. Generated by immunoSEQ multiplex PCR, the TCRdb table keeps only in-frame clones and is missing some. The sample shows 50,000 to 80,000 clones, roughly 95% of them seen only once. Sequencing used peripheral blood, obtained at surgery. The receptors stem from a boy under two years old with focal cortical dysplasia and intractable seizures. Each CDR3 is given with its conserved first and last residue. A D gene is named only where the DNA matches it firmly. Clone sizes are given selectively: once, few, many, or a class where the clone is expanded.

14 - - TRBJ2-7 TRBV7-9 TGTGCCAGCAGCTTAGCACAGGGACAATCCGAGCAGTACTTC CASSLAQGQSEQYF
16 - - TRBJ1-6 TRBV3-1/TRBV3-2 TGTGCCAGCAGCTTTGCGCTTCCCATTCATAATTCACCCCTCCACTTT CASSFALPIHNSPLHF
14 - - TRBJ2-7 TRBV20-1 TGCAGTGCTAGTTATAGGGGCTACTCCTACGAGCAGTACTTC CSASYRGYSYEQYF
16 TRBD1 - TRBJ2-3 TRBV4-2 TGTGCCAGCAGCCTCGTGGGGGACAGTTACACAGATACGCAGTATTTT CASSLVGDSYTDTQYF
14 TRBD2 - TRBJ2-5 TRBV13 TGTGCCAGCAGCTCCCGACTAGCGTTGGAGACCCAGTACTTC CASSSRLALETQYF
13 TRBD2 - TRBJ2-3 TRBV19 TGTGCCAGTAGTCTGACTAGCCCAGATACGCAGTATTTT CASSLTSPDTQYF
18 - - TRBJ2-1 TRBV7-6 TGTGCCAGCAGCTTAGTAGGGGCAGGGATAAGGCTTTACAATGAGCAGTTCTTC CASSLVGAGIRLYNEQFF
12 - once TRBJ2-3 TRBV5-6 TGTGCCAGCAGCGCCGCGAGAGATACGCAGTATTTT CASSAARDTQYF
15 - - TRBJ1-2 TRBV5-5 TGTGCCAGCAGCTCTCCCCCGGCACCGGGGAGTGGCTACACCTTC CASSSPPAPGSGYTF
13 - - TRBJ2-3 TRBV20-1 TGCAGTGCTAGTAGGCGGGTCACAGATACGCAGTATTTT CSASRRVTDTQYF
10 - - TRBJ1-6 TRBV5-3 TGTGCCAGAAGGGGTCCACCCCTCCACTTT CARRGPPLHF